This T cell receptor beta chain was documented in a study of CD8 T cells in ankylosing spondylitis. As to this clonotype: Its target is not known.

The study, taken as a whole, reports: Disease-linked clones, CD8+, were relatively rare in peripheral blood. Seemingly characteristic of ankylosing spondylitis blood was a TCR beta motif consisting of eight highly homologous variants. Disease-associated clones were reportedly significantly overrepresented in matched ankylosing spondylitis synovial fluid.

V was pared by 3 bases and J by 4 bases, with 17 bases of the junction left unmatched. The CDR3 spans 20 residues. Germline V gene data show CDR1 as DFQATT and CDR2 as SNEGSKA (reference sequence). MiXCR, applied by TCRdb to the 5' RACE reads, yields one record per CDR3 protein. The data show hundreds of thousands of distinct CDR3 sequences, with 12% seen just once and 6.5% to 7% held by the top ten. The sequence was obtained from a male donor with ankylosing spondylitis. Sequences were obtained from blood, either unsorted or a sorted T cell fraction (not recorded which). This sequence joins TRBV20-1 and TRBJ2-5; 16 bases map to TRBD2. CDR3 in amino acids: CSARLPGTSGRAVFRETQYF. CDR3 nucleotide sequence: TGCAGTGCTAGGTTACCTGGGACTAGCGGGAGGGCCGTTTTCCGAGAGACCCAGTACTTC.